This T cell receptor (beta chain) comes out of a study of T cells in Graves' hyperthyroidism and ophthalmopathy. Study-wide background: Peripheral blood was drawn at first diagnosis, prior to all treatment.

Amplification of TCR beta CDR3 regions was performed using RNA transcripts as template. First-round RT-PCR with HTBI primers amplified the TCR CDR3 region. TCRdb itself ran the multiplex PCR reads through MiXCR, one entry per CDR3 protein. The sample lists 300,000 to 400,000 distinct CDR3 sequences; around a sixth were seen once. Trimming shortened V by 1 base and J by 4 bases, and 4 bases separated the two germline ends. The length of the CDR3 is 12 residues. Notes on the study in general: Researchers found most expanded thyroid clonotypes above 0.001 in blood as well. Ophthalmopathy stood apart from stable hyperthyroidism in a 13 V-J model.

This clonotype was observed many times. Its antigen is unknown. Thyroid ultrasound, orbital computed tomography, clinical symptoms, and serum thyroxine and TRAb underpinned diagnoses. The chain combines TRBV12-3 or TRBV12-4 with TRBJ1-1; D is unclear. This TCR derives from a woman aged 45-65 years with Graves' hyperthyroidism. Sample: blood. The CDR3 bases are TGTGCCAGCAGTTTAGGAGTCACTGAAGCTTTCTTT. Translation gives CASSLGVTEAFF.